This TCR beta chain is drawn from a study of T cell responses to AZD1222 COVID-19 vaccine. Notes on the study in general: Baseline seropositives among AZD1222 recipients totaled only 5 to 7. CD4 TCRs covered the whole spike, strongest at regions 160-218 and 743-854.

Libraries were prepared by immunoSEQ multiplex PCR; TCRdb keeps only in-frame clonotypes and omits some of them. The sample carries approximately 77,000 clones, more than 85% recorded once. A word on this clone: What it binds is not known.

Germline CDR1 SGHDN, CDR2 FVKESK. V was pared by 5 bases and J by 1 base, with 9 bases between. This CDR3 spans 15 amino acids. This chain joins TRBV14 and TRBJ2-6, with D unclear. The receptor's source is an adult who received the AZD1222 COVID-19 vaccine. The material sequenced was peripheral blood, taken 28 days after the second AZD1222 dose. Here the CDR3 reads CASSSLGSGANVLTF. Written as DNA, the CDR3 is TGTGCCAGCAGCTCATTGGGGTCTGGGGCCAACGTCCTGACTTTC. The whole variable domain, remainder taken from reference TRBV14 and TRBJ2-6, is EAGVTQFPSHSVIEKGQTVTLRCDPISGHDNLYWYRRVMGKEIKFLLHFVKESKQDESGMPNNRFLAERTGGTYSTLKVQPAELEDSGVYFCASSSLGSGANVLTFGAGSRLTVL.